The 3 T cell receptor beta chains in this list originate from one sample, sequenced in a study of T cells in Graves' hyperthyroidism and ophthalmopathy. RNA transcripts provided the source from which TCR beta CDR3 regions were amplified. HTBI primers were used for first-round RT-PCR of the TCR CDR3. TCRdb independently ran MiXCR on the multiplex PCR reads; one entry per CDR3 protein. The sample records 90,000 to 120,000 distinct CDR3 sequences, approximately 15% being singletons. The material sequenced was blood. The receptors shown here come from a woman between 45 and 60 years old with Graves' hyperthyroidism.

There are many counts of this clonotype. The rearrangement uses TRBV6-1 and TRBJ2-1, with D perhaps TRBD1 or TRBD2 (5 bases each). The germline gives CDR1 MNHNS, CDR2 SASEGT. The CDR3 runs to 15 residues. V was pared by 7 bases and J by 6 bases, with 19 bases between. The DNA of the CDR3 is TGTGCCAGCAAGACCGGGATTGGGGCCATCAATGAGCAGTTCTTC. Its translation is CASKTGIGAINEQFF.

Ten or more counts support this clonotype. This chain joins TRBV12-3 or TRBV12-4 and TRBJ2-1; 7 bases fit TRBD1. Trimming cost V 7 bases and J 5 bases; bases outside gene matches: 11. The CDR3 totals 15 residues. The CDR3 nucleotides read TGTGCCAGCAACCTACCCGGGACAGCAAACAATGAGCAGTTCTTC. Amino acid sequence: CASNLPGTANNEQFF.

This clonotype was counted many times. The DNA of the CDR3 is TGCAGTGCTAGTTCTGGGGGTAATTCACCCCTCCACTTT. This translates into CSASSGGNSPLHF. The gene calls are TRBV20-1 and TRBJ1-6; possibly TRBD1 for D (5 bases). The ends were cut back, 3 bases at V and 6 bases at J, with 9 bases in the middle. The CDR3 spans 13 residues. Germline V gene data show CDR1 as DFQATT and CDR2 as SNEGSKA (reference sequence).